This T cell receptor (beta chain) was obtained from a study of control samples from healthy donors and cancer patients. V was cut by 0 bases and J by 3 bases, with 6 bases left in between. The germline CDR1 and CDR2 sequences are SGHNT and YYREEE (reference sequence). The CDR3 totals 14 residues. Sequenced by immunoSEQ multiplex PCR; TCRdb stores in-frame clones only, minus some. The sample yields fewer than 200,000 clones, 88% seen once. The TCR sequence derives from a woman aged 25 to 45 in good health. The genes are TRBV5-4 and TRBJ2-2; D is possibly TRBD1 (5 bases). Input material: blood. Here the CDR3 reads CASSLGGHTGELFF. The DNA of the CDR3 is TGTGCCAGCAGCTTGGGGGGCCACACCGGGGAGCTGTTTTTT.